This paragraph covers one T cell receptor (beta chain) sequence. No cognate antigen has been identified for it. Qualities for individual bases were not recorded, and no much larger clone is one base off. The data derive from a study of blood T cell repertoires in COVID-19 (dated by TCRdb to the early 2020s). General notes on the study: Collaborator samples came from the United States, Italy and Spain and covered acute and convalescent phases of COVID-19. The material from the prospective study consisted of cDNA or gDNA derived from T cells, B-cell-depleted T cells, or PBMCs. Deeply sampled blood TCRbeta repertoires from subjects exposed to, actively infected with, or recovered from COVID-19 were included in the dataset. The repertoires were released in a freely available public database intended as a resource for research on the immune response to SARS-CoV-2. Samples came from the ongoing ImmuneRACE study (first 160 participants) plus 1,254 subjects from 6 global collaborators. A de-identified subject ID, COVID-19 status, age in years and sex were almost always included in the sample metadata. Where HLA class I and class II types were available, the types were taken from metadata supplied by the sample provider, not from assay-based typing. The investigation overall reported the following: The quantity of clinical and demographic metadata differed by source and by participant and was supplied without curation.

CDR1 MDHEN and CDR2 SYDVKM were looked up in the germline V gene. From V the trimming removes 2 bases and from J it removes 2 bases, while the gene matches leave 6 bases of the junction unaccounted for. Measured from the cysteine to the phenylalanine, the CDR3 is 15 residues long. The DNA shown is the 45-base CDR3, in frame from base 1. The immunoSEQ Assay, a bias-controlled multiplex PCR, was used to amplify TCRbeta CDR3 regions from genomic DNA. As for the authors' bioinformatics: The number of nucleated cells in each sample was estimated by amplification of reference gene primers within the assay. To quantify the absolute abundance of each unique TCRbeta CDR3 rearrangement, sequence reads were collapsed and filtered. For each sample, productive Simpson clonality was calculated by taking the square root of Simpson's diversity index across productive rearrangements. As stored in TCRdb, this immuneACCESS dataset retains in-frame rearrangements with V and J assigned. A fraction of the clones does not appear; measured against another copy, unresolved V genes explain less than half of the discrepancy, and the remainder lacks a known reason. V, J and clone size reflect that table, while D and trimming were determined from the DNA. In this sample the table shows fewer than 200,000 clones, approximately 79% of which occur a single time. The ten largest clones represent more than 5.5% of the sample.

Participants in the prospective study were aged roughly 18 to 89 years, lived in about two dozen United States geographic areas, and enrolled through a virtual design. In the prospective study, participants were assigned to cohorts based on the clinical history participants reported in a screening survey and a study questionnaire. Recovered participants in ImmuneRACE Cohort 3 were defined by two consecutive negative NP/OP PCR tests, clearance by a healthcare professional, or resolution of symptoms. In the prospective study, mobile phlebotomists collected whole blood, serum and a nasopharyngeal or oropharyngeal swab from each participant. Additional blood draws and questionnaires over an approximately 2-month period could optionally be provided by prospective study participants. Blood samples from the prospective study were shipped frozen or at room temperature prior to DNA extraction.

The source of this sequence is a man aged 50 to 59 who had recovered from COVID-19. Recombination connected TRBV28 to TRBJ2-7, with 7 bases aligning to TRBD1. Material: PBMCs or T cells enriched from blood (not recorded which). The CDR3 is CASSLIGTDTYEQYF. The nucleotide sequence is TGTGCCAGCAGTTTAATTGGGACAGATACCTACGAGCAGTACTTC. Reference TRBV28 and TRBJ2-7 genes cover what lies past the CDR3, so the full variable domain is DVKVTQSSRYLVKRTGEKVFLECVQDMDHENMFWYRQDPGLGLRLIYFSYDVKMKEKGDIPEGYSVSREKKERFSLILESASTNQTSMYLCASSLIGTDTYEQYFGPGTRLTVT.